These 20 T cell receptor beta chains originate from one sample sequenced in a study of blood T cell repertoires in COVID-19. Using immunoSEQ multiplex PCR, the repertoire was profiled, and TCRdb retains in-frame clones only, with some absent. The sample consists of approximately 140,000 clones, around four fifths of them appearing once. Sequenced input: peripheral blood. Receptors were obtained from a woman between 40 and 55 years old with active or convalescent COVID-19.

The V and J genes are TRBV7-9 and TRBJ2-3; D uncertain. With 2 bases removed from V and 6 bases from J, the gap between germline ends came to 18 bases. This CDR3 spans 16 amino acids. Germline loops: CDR1 SEHNR, CDR2 FQNEAQ (reference sequence). CDR3 DNA sequence: TGTGCCAGCAGCTTAAGCAGATCCGGGTACGGGGATACGCAGTATTTT. Translating it yields CASSLSRSGYGDTQYF.

The rearrangement uses TRBV7-9 and TRBJ2-5; perhaps TRBD2 as D (6 bases). This CDR3 comprises 12 residues. Germline V CDR1 and CDR2: SEHNR, FQNEAQ (reference sequence). V dropped 5 bases and J dropped 5 bases, with 9 bases sitting between them. CDR3 nucleotides: TGTGCCAGCAGCGCGGAGGGGGAGACCCAGTACTTC. This translates into CASSAEGETQYF.

The V and J genes are TRBV6-4 and TRBJ1-2; 7 positions match TRBD1. The CDR3 has 13 residues. Trimming at V came to 4 bases and at J to 4 bases, leaving 3 bases not matched to a gene. Per the germline V gene, CDR1 is MRHNA and CDR2 is SNTAGT. The CDR3 region is CASSGDSPYGYTF. CDR3 DNA: TGTGCCAGCAGTGGGGACAGTCCCTATGGCTACACCTTC.

V and J are TRBV5-4 and TRBJ1-6; D is ambiguous. This CDR3 has 12 residues. V was cut by 3 bases and J by 12 bases, with 10 bases left in between. CDR1 and CDR2 from the germline V gene are SGHNT and YYREEE (reference sequence). The DNA for the CDR3 is TGTGCCAGCAGCTCGAACCGGGAACCCCTCCACTTT. Protein sequence: CASSSNREPLHF.

The V call is TRBV6-2 or TRBV6-3, the J call TRBJ1-2; 8 nucleotides match TRBD1. With V trimmed by 6 bases and J by 8 bases, 5 bases remained unmatched. The CDR3 extends over 12 amino acids. The V gene's germline CDR1 is MNHEY and CDR2 SVGEGT. The CDR3 DNA follows: TGTGCCAGCAGCCAAGACAGGGGAGGCTACACCTTC. Amino acids: CASSQDRGGYTF.

This rearrangement joins TRBV28 to TRBJ2-1; 9 positions match TRBD2. J lost 4 bases, V lost 6 bases, and 10 bases had no gene match. There are 16 residues in the CDR3. CDR1 MDHEN and CDR2 SYDVKM come from the germline V gene. The CDR3: CASSLSSGLAYNEQFF. In DNA, the CDR3 is TGTGCCAGCAGCCTTTCGTCGGGACTAGCTTACAATGAGCAGTTCTTC.

The chain recombines TRBV4-3 with TRBJ1-2; TRBD1 might be the D (6 bases). V lost 4 bases and J lost 5, with 17 bases in between. Germline CDR1 LGHNA, CDR2 YSLEER. CDR3 length: 15 residues. The CDR3 here is CASSLLDSHHYGYTF. The CDR3 DNA reads as TGCGCCAGCAGCCTTCTGGACAGCCACCATTATGGCTACACCTTC.

The chain couples TRBV5-1 to TRBJ2-7, with a tentative D call TRBD1 (6 bases). Trimming shortened V by 2 bases and J by 5 bases, and 11 bases separated the two germline ends. Germline lookup yields CDR1 SGHRS and CDR2 YFSETQ. The CDR3 totals 13 residues. The CDR3 is CASSFLQGNEQYF. The CDR3 nucleotides read TGCGCCAGCAGCTTTCTTCAGGGGAACGAGCAGTACTTC. Filled out from reference TRBV5-1 and TRBJ2-7, the complete variable domain reads KAGVTQTPRYLIKTRGQQVTLSCSPISGHRSVSWYQQTPGQGLQFLFEYFSETQRNKGNFPGRFSGRQFSNSRSEMNVSTLELGDSALYLCASSFLQGNEQYFGPGTRLTVT.

This chain joins TRBV5-1 and TRBJ2-3, with D maybe TRBD2 (7 bases). Germline CDR1 reads SGHRS; CDR2 reads YFSETQ. V lost 4 bases to trimming and J lost 3 bases, with 21 bases between them. The CDR3 runs 17 residues. The CDR3 bases are TGCGCCAGCAGCCTGGGGGATCGGGGGGCCAGGACAGATACGCAGTATTTT. It specifies CASSLGDRGARTDTQYF.

The V and J genes are TRBV19 and TRBJ1-4; TRBD1 matches 7 bases. CDR3 length: 13 amino acids. CDR1 is LNHDA and CDR2 is SQIVND in the germline V gene (reference sequence). V lost 3 bases to trimming and J lost 7 bases; unmatched junction nucleotides: 2. CDR3 sequence reads: CASSIWTGEKLFF. As DNA, the CDR3 is TGTGCCAGTAGTATTTGGACAGGTGAAAAACTGTTTTTT.

The gene calls are TRBV27 and TRBJ1-1, with a possible D match to TRBD1 (5 bases). Germline V gene lookup returns CDR1 MNHEY and CDR2 SMNVEV (reference sequence). There are 16 residues in the CDR3. V lost 4 bases to trimming and J lost 2 bases, with 17 bases between them. CDR3 DNA: TGTGCCAGCAGTTCCCTCAGGAGGGGTTTTAACACTGAAGCTTTCTTT. This gives the protein CASSSLRRGFNTEAFF.

The chain combines TRBV6-5 with TRBJ2-5, with 9 bases identical to TRBD1. V gave up 2 bases and J gave up 6 bases; unmatched junction bases: 1. Looked up from germline, CDR1 is MNHEY and CDR2 is SVGAGI. The length of the CDR3 is 13 residues. The chain's CDR3 is CASSYGQGKTQYF. CDR3 nucleotide sequence: TGTGCCAGCAGTTACGGACAGGGGAAGACCCAGTACTTC.

The chain employs TRBV27 and TRBJ2-3; 14 bases line up with TRBD2. This CDR3 has 17 amino acids. The germline CDR1 and CDR2 sequences are MNHEY and SMNVEV (reference sequence). The junction had 7 bases not matched to a gene; V was cut back by 4 bases and J by 4 bases. The CDR3 loop reads CASSSLTSGRVADTQYF. CDR3 in DNA: TGTGCCAGCAGTTCCCTGACTAGCGGGAGGGTAGCAGATACGCAGTATTTT.

The chain couples TRBV19 to TRBJ2-7; 12 bases match TRBD2. Germline CDR1 reads LNHDA; CDR2 reads SQIVND (reference sequence). This CDR3 comprises 15 residues. With 6 bases clipped from V and 4 bases from J, the junction kept 7 bases outside the gene matches. This chain's CDR3 is CASSKLAGGPYEQYF. The CDR3 nucleotides read TGTGCCAGTAGCAAGCTAGCGGGAGGGCCATACGAGCAGTACTTC.

This clone showed up just a few times. This chain joins TRBV7-2 and TRBJ2-1, with TRBD2 matching 7 bases. CDR1 and CDR2 (germline): SGHTA, FQGNSA. The CDR3 has 15 residues. The ends lost 1 base at V and 0 bases at J; junction bases unmatched: 0. The CDR3 DNA follows: TGTGCCAGCAGCTTAGGGGGGGGCTCCTACAATGAGCAGTTCTTC. Translation: CASSLGGGSYNEQFF. Together with reference TRBV7-2 and TRBJ2-1, the CDR3 gives the full variable domain: GAGVSQSPSNKVTEKGKDVELRCDPISGHTALYWYRQSLGQGLEFLIYFQGNSAPDKSGLPSDRFSAERTGGSVSTLTIQRTQQEDSAVYLCASSLGGGSYNEQFFGPGTRLTVL.

Written as DNA, the CDR3 is TGTGCCAGCTCACCCCGGGGAGCGGGAGTTTACAAGTTCTTC. Protein sequence: CASSPRGAGVYKFF. The gene calls are TRBV18 and TRBJ2-1; TRBD2 matches 8 bases. Germline trimming cut 3 bases from V and 14 bases from J; bases unmatched to any gene: 12. Germline-derived CDR1 and CDR2 are KGHSH and LQKENI. The CDR3 spans 14 residues.

The rearrangement joins TRBV11-2 to TRBJ1-5; 9 positions agree with TRBD1. Per the germline V gene, CDR1 is SGHAT and CDR2 is FQNNGV. The CDR3 covers 17 residues. The V segment lost 3 bases and the J segment 1 base; nucleotides outside the gene matches: 7. CDR3 loop: CASSFSRQGGSNQPQHF. For the CDR3, the DNA is TGTGCCAGCAGCTTCTCTCGACAGGGGGGAAGCAATCAGCCCCAGCATTTT.

The chain couples TRBV3-1 (or the pseudogene TRBV3-2) to TRBJ2-1, with 9 positions matching TRBD2. Germline loops: CDR1 LGHDT, CDR2 YNNKEL (reference sequence). The length of the CDR3 is 18 residues. The trim removed 1 base at V and 1 base at J, leaving 8 bases unmatched. As DNA, the CDR3 is TGTGCCAGCAGCCAAGGGGCTAGCGGGGCTAGGTCCTACAATGAGCAGTTCTTC. Protein sequence: CASSQGASGARSYNEQFF.

V gene TRBV2 combines with J gene TRBJ1-3; 9 positions match TRBD1. Trimming took 6 bases from V and 4 from J; bases not matched to a gene: 7. The CDR3 covers 15 residues. From germline, CDR1 is SNHLY and CDR2 FYNNEI. DNA of the CDR3: TGTGCCAGCAGCCTTGACAGGGGGGGCGGAAACACCATATATTTT. Translated, it gives CASSLDRGGGNTIYF.

V gene TRBV6-5 combines with J gene TRBJ1-5, with D perhaps TRBD1 (5 bases). Germline V gene sequence: CDR1 MNHEY, CDR2 SVGAGI. V lost 7 bases and J 2 bases, leaving 15 bases between the germline ends. The CDR3 sequence is 15 residues long. The CDR3 is CASTPGGARNQPQHF. The CDR3 DNA sequence: TGTGCCAGCACCCCCGGAGGGGCCCGCAATCAGCCCCAGCATTTT.